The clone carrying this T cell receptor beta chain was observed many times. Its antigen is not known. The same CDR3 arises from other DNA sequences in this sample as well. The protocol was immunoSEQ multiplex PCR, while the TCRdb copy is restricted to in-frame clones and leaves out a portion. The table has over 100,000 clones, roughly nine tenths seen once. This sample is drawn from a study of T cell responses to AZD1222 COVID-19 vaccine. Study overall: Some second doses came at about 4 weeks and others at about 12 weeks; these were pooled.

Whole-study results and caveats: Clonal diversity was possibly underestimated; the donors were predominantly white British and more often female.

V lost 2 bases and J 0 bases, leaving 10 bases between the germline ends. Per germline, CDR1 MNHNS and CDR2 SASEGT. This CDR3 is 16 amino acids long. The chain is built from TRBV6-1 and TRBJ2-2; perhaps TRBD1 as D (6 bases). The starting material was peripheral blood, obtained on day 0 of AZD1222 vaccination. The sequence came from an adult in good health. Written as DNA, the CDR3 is TGTGCCAGCAGTGAACGTGGGGGCGCGAACACCGGGGAGCTGTTTTTT. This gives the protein CASSERGGANTGELFF.